This TCR beta chain appears in the sequencing data of a study of chemoradiotherapy in HPV16-positive cancers. Study-level points and caveats: HPV-specific T cells were functionally defined from only a couple of HPV16-positive patients. Non-HPV-specific T cells did not expand in tumors during treatment, whereas candidate HPV-specific clones and E7-related motifs did.

Over chemoradiotherapy, repertoires were sampled more than once. Method: immunoSEQ multiplex PCR; TCRdb's copy keeps in-frame clones and lacks some. The table shows under 15,000 clones, with 85% to 90% occurring only once. The CDR3 has 17 residues. Germline lookup yields CDR1 LGHNA and CDR2 YNFKEQ. Trimming took 0 bases from V and 0 from J; bases not matched to a gene: 4. With regard to this clone: Its antigen remains unidentified.

The material sequenced was blood, taken from a patient who underwent chemoradiotherapy. The chain carries TRBV4-2 and TRBJ2-1; 8 bases align to TRBD2. The source of this sequence is a human donor with HPV-associated anogenital cancer. CDR3 sequence: CASSQEPSGSSYNEQFF. The CDR3 DNA reads TGTGCCAGCAGCCAAGAACCCAGCGGGAGCTCCTACAATGAGCAGTTCTTC.